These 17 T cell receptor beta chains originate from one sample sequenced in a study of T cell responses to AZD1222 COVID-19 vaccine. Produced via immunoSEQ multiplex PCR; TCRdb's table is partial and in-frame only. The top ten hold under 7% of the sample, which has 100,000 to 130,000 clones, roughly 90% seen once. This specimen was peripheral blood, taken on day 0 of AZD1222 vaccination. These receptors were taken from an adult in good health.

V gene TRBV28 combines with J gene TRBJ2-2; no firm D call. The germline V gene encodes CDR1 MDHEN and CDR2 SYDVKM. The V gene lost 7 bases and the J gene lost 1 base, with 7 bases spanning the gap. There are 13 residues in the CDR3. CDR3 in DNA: TGTGCCAGCACCGTCGGGAACACCGGGGAGCTGTTTTTT. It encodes CASTVGNTGELFF.

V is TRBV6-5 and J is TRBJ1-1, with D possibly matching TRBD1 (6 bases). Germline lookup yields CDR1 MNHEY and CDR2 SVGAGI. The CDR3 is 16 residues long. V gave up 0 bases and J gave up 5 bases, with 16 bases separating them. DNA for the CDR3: TGTGCCAGCAGTTACTCTGGGGGGGCCGGGGGGACTGAAGCTTTCTTT. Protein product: CASSYSGGAGGTEAFF.

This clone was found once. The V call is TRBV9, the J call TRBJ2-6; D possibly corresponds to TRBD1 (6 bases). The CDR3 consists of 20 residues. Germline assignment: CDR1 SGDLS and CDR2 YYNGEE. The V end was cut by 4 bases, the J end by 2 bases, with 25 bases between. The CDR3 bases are TGTGCCAGCAGCCTCCCCCAAAGGACAGATAATAATGCTGGGGCCAACGTCCTGACTTTC. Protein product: CASSLPQRTDNNAGANVLTF.

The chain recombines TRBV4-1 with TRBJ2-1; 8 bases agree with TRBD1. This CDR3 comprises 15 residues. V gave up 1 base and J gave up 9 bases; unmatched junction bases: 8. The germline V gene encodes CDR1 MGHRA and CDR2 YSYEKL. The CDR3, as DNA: TGCGCCAGCAGCCAAGGAGACAGGGGATTCATTGAGCAGTTCTTC. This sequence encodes CASSQGDRGFIEQFF.

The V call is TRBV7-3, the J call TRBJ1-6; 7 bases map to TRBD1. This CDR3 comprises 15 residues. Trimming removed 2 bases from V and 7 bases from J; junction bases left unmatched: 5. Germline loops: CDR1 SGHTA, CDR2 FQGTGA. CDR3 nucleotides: TGTGCCAGCAGCTTACCAGGGACAGCCAATTCACCCCTCCACTTT. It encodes CASSLPGTANSPLHF.

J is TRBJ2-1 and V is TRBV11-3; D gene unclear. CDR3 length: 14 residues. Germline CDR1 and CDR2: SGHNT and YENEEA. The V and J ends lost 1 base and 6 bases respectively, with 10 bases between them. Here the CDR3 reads CASSLGGSSNEQFF. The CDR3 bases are TGTGCCAGCAGCTTAGGAGGTAGTTCCAATGAGCAGTTCTTC. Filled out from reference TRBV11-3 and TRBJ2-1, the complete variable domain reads EAGVVQSPRYKIIEKKQPVAFWCNPISGHNTLYWYLQNLGQGPELLIRYENEEAVDDSQLPKDRFSAERLKGVDSTLKIQPAELGDSAVYLCASSLGGSSNEQFFGPGTRLTVL.

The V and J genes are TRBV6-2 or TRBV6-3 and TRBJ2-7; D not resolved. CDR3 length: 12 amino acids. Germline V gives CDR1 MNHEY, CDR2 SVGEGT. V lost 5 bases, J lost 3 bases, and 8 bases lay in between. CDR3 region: CASSPTLYEQYF. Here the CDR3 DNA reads TGTGCCAGCAGTCCGACCCTCTACGAGCAGTACTTC.

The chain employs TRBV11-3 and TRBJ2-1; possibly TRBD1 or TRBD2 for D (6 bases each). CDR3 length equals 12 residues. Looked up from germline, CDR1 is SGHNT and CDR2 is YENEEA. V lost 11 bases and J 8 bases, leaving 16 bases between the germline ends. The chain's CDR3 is CAGREGEDEQFF. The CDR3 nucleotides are TGTGCCGGGAGAGAGGGGGAGGATGAGCAGTTCTTC. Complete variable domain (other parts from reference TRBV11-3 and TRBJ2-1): EAGVVQSPRYKIIEKKQPVAFWCNPISGHNTLYWYLQNLGQGPELLIRYENEEAVDDSQLPKDRFSAERLKGVDSTLKIQPAELGDSAVYLCAGREGEDEQFFGPGTRLTVL.

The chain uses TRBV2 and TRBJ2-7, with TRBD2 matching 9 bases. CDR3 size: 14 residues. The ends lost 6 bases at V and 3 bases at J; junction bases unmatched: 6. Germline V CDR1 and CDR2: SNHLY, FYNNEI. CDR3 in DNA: TGTGCCAGCAGCCCCGCAGCGGGAGGCTACGAGCAGTACTTC. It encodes CASSPAAGGYEQYF. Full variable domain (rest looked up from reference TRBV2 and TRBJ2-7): EPEVTQTPSHQVTQMGQEVILRCVPISNHLYFYWYRQILGQKVEFLVSFYNNEISEKSEIFDDQFSVERPDGSNFTLKIRSTKLEDSAMYFCASSPAAGGYEQYFGPGTRLTVT.

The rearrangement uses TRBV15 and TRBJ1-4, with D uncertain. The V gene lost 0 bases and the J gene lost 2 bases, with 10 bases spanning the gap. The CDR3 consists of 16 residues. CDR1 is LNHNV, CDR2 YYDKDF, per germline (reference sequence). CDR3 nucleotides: TGTGCCACCAGCAGAGACGCCGGAACTACTAATGAAAAACTGTTTTTT. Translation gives CATSRDAGTTNEKLFF. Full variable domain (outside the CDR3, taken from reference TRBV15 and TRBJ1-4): DAMVIQNPRYQVTQFGKPVTLSCSQTLNHNVMYWYQQKSSQAPKLLFHYYDKDFNNEADTPDNFQSRRPNTSFCFLDIRSPGLGDTAMYLCATSRDAGTTNEKLFFGSGTQLSVL.

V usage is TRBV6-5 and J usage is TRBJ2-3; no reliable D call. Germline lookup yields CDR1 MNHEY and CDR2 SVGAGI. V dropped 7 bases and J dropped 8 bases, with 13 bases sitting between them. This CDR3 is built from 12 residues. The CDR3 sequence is CASTQNVGTQYF. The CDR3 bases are TGTGCCAGCACCCAGAACGTTGGTACGCAGTATTTT.

The CDR3 sequence is CASSGTSGNNEQFF. Written as DNA, the CDR3 is TGCGCCAGCAGCGGGACTAGCGGAAACAATGAGCAGTTCTTC. This sequence joins TRBV4-3 and TRBJ2-1; 11 positions agree with TRBD2. CDR1 is LGHNA and CDR2 is YSLEER in the germline V gene. This CDR3 contains 14 residues. With 5 bases clipped from V and 5 bases from J, the junction kept 2 bases outside the gene matches.

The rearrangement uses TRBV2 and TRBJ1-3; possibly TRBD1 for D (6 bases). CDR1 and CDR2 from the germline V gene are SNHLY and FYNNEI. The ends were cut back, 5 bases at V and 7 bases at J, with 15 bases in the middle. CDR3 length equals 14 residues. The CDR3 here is CASSPGAGWNTIYF. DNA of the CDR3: TGTGCCAGCAGTCCAGGGGCTGGTTGGAACACCATATATTTT.

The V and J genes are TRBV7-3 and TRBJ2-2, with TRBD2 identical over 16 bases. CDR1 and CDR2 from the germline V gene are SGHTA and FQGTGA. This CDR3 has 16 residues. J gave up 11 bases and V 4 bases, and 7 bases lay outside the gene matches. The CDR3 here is CASSSTGLAGGRELFF. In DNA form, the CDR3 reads TGTGCCAGCAGCTCCACGGGACTAGCGGGAGGGCGAGAGCTGTTTTTT.

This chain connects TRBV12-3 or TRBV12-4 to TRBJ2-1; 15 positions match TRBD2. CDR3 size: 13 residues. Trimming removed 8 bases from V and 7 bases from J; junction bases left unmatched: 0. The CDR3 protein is CASGLAGGNEQFF. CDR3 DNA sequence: TGTGCCAGCGGACTAGCGGGAGGGAATGAGCAGTTCTTC.

CDR3: CASTKQGAVEKLFF. The CDR3 DNA is TGTGCCAGTACCAAACAGGGGGCAGTTGAAAAACTGTTTTTT. This chain links TRBV19 with TRBJ1-4; TRBD1 matches at 9 bases. This CDR3 comprises 14 residues. Germline V gene sequence: CDR1 LNHDA, CDR2 SQIVND (reference sequence). The J segment lost 7 bases and the V segment lost 7 bases, leaving 7 bases of the junction unmatched.

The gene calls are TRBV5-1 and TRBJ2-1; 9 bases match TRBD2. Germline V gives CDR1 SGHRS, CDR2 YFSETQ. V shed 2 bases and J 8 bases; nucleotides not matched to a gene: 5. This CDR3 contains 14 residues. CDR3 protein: CASSFSGGGDEQFF. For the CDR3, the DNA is TGCGCCAGCAGCTTTAGCGGGGGTGGGGATGAGCAGTTCTTC.